This T cell receptor (beta chain) came from a study of T cell repertoires in cytomegalovirus infection. Background on the study: Public TCR beta signatures indicated both CMV infection and matching HLA type. Findings and caveats of the study: People with CMV and the relevant HLA were identified by cumulative public TCR beta family frequency. The study found HLA-C-restricted CMV-specific TCR beta clonotypes dominating the ex vivo response.

The CDR3 spans 16 residues. Trimming took 3 bases from V and 4 from J, leaving 16 bases between them. TCRdb called the reads again in MiXCR, with one record for every CDR3 protein. This table has 450,000 to 550,000 distinct CDR3 sequences, 16% appearing once. In its sample, this clonotype was seen many times. Its antigen is unidentified. V and J are TRBV12-3 or TRBV12-4 and TRBJ2-1; the D gene is possibly TRBD1 (6 bases). Input material: CD8+ T cells from PBMCs. The TCR comes from a human donor in good health (CMV status not recorded). Some clones in this sample may be carry-over from other donors' samples. The CDR3 sequence is CASSFGGQGIYNEQFF. In nucleotides, the CDR3 is TGTGCCAGCAGTTTTGGGGGCCAGGGGATTTACAATGAGCAGTTCTTC.